This T cell receptor (beta chain) comes out of a study of blood T cell repertoires in COVID-19. The wider study: PBMCs, B-cell-depleted T cells, or T cells were the source of the cDNA or gDNA that made up the material.

This clone appeared a few times. Germline V gene data show CDR1 as SGDLS and CDR2 as YYNGEE. V shed 0 bases and J shed 1 base, with 19 bases lying between them. The CDR3 contains 18 residues. Using immunoSEQ multiplex PCR, the repertoire was profiled, and TCRdb retains in-frame clones only, with some absent. The data contain 100,000 or so clones, about 91% of them singletons. The TCR comes from a man in his 60s with acute or convalescent COVID-19. Sequencing was performed on peripheral blood. The chain employs TRBV9 and TRBJ1-1, with TRBD1 as a possible D gene (5 bases). CDR3 residues: CASSVASIGDFGNTEAFF. DNA for the CDR3: TGTGCCAGCAGCGTAGCTTCCATAGGGGACTTTGGGAACACTGAAGCTTTCTTT.